The sequence of this T cell receptor beta chain was determined in a study of blood T cells in healthy people across ages. Isolation of PBMCs gave at least 6.5 million cells per sample. A second about 6 to 12 cycle PCR used barcoded and J-beta primers. Through a template-switch adaptor with 12 random nucleotides, each cDNA molecule received a tag. One entry per CDR3 protein results from TCRdb running MiXCR on the 5' RACE reads. Of roughly 1,000,000 distinct CDR3 sequences in the sample, less than 25% were seen once. The length of the CDR3 is 14 residues. Germline loops: CDR1 MDHEN, CDR2 SYDVKM. The same data also contributed to another study, on T cells of mothers and their children. That paper adds: Per mother, over 8 million TCR beta CDR3 reads were obtained; per child, approximately 3 million. Microchimeric T cell clones that persisted were not detected.

The sample consisted of blood. V and J are TRBV28 and TRBJ2-5; maybe TRBD1 (6 bases). The J call may not be correct, given that the DNA end is closer to TRBJ2-7. The source is a girl aged 2 to 9 in good health. DNA of the CDR3: TGTGCCAGCGGCCATAGAGGGGGTATGGACGAGCAGTACTTC. This translates into CASGHRGGMDEQYF.